What follows are 2 T cell receptor beta chains derived from one specimen sequenced in a study of cytomegalovirus exposure and HLA in healthy donors. PCR primers comprised 60 Vbeta and 13 Jbeta primers. TCRdb keeps only in-frame clones here, not all; method: immunoSEQ multiplex PCR. The table lists approximately 160,000 clones, 60% to 80% of them singletons. Sequencing used PBMCs. The receptors were gathered from a male donor in good health and CMV-seronegative.

The chain joins TRBV4-1 to TRBJ2-7; 9 nucleotides agree with TRBD1. Germline lookup yields CDR1 MGHRA and CDR2 YSYEKL. The V segment lost 0 bases and the J segment 3 bases; nucleotides outside the gene matches: 9. There are 17 residues in the CDR3. CDR3 sequence (DNA): TGCGCCAGCAGCCAAGATGACTCCGGGACAGGGTTCTACGAGCAGTACTTC. Protein sequence: CASSQDDSGTGFYEQYF.

This clone was counted between two and nine times. The V and J genes are TRBV6-1 and TRBJ1-1; D might be TRBD1 (5 bases). Germline loops: CDR1 MNHNS, CDR2 SASEGT. The V end lost 6 bases, the J end lost 0 bases, and 11 bases lay between the germline ends. This CDR3 is built from 14 residues. The CDR3 sequence is CASRKTEMNTEAFF. The CDR3 DNA sequence: TGTGCCAGCAGGAAGACAGAGATGAACACTGAAGCTTTCTTT.